The TCR beta chain described here comes from a study of regulatory T cells in long-lasting Graves disease. Per germline, CDR1 MNHEY and CDR2 SMNVEV (reference sequence). This CDR3 comprises 14 residues. Losses at the gene ends were 8 bases for V and 4 bases for J; bases not matched to a gene: 11. The time point: newly diagnosed GD, antithyroid drugs for less than 3 months. With RNA extracted from PBMCs as input, the TCR library was made. Researchers made TCR beta libraries by using iRepertoire HTBI primers and running Arm-PCR on CDR3 regions. TCRdb redid the calling of the multiplex PCR reads with MiXCR, one entry per CDR3 protein. The sample includes fewer than 650,000 distinct CDR3 sequences, about 16% seen only once; the top ten take roughly 18%. This clonotype was recorded many times. Another study also made use of these data, one on T cells in Graves' hyperthyroidism and ophthalmopathy. That study reports: First-round RT-PCR of the TCR CDR3 relied on the HTBI primer set.

J is TRBJ2-7 and V is TRBV27; 7 positions match TRBD1. This TCR was recovered from a woman younger than 45 with Graves disease. The sequences come from peripheral blood mononuclear cells (PBMCs), collected at new diagnosis, from a patient treated with antithyroid drugs. The CDR3 bases are TGTGCCAGCCATATGACAGGGATGGAATACGAGCAGTACTTC. Translating it yields CASHMTGMEYEQYF.